This record looks at one T cell receptor beta chain sequence and its context. Its antigen is unknown. Produced via immunoSEQ multiplex PCR; TCRdb's table is partial and in-frame only. The sample lists about 70,000 clones, 88% occurring once. The sample belongs to a study of T cell responses to AZD1222 COVID-19 vaccine. Germline V gives CDR1 GTSNPN, CDR2 SVGIG (reference sequence). There are 14 residues in the CDR3. V was cut by 3 bases and J by 7 bases, with 15 bases left in between. Whole-study results and caveats: The breadth and depth of Spike-specific TCRs increased once two AZD1222 doses had been given. There were repertoire samples only from the period after the peak T cell response.

This chain links TRBV30 with TRBJ2-2; possibly TRBD2 for D (7 bases). The material was peripheral blood, obtained on day 0 of MenACWY control vaccination. This receptor was obtained from an adult in good health. The CDR3 bases are TGTGCCTGGAGATGGGGGGGCGTAGGCGGGGAGCTGTTTTTT. Encoded protein: CAWRWGGVGGELFF.